This T cell receptor beta chain was identified in a study of T-cell memory formation after mild COVID-19. General study points: Cross-reactive memory seemingly joined, as some responding clones were found in pre-infection memory.

Trimming shortened V by 2 bases and J by 6 bases, and 20 bases separated the two germline ends. CDR1 is SNHLY and CDR2 is FYNNEI in the germline V gene. The length of the CDR3 is 16 residues. A single record per CDR3 protein comes from TCRdb applying MiXCR to the 5' RACE reads. The data contain hundreds of thousands of distinct CDR3 sequences, roughly a fifth of them singletons. This clonotype was detected only a few times. The antigen is not known. V usage is TRBV2 and J usage is TRBJ2-7; maybe TRBD2 (6 bases). This clonotype was sampled from an adult woman who had mild COVID-19 (a few samples of this study predate the infection). Cell type and time point are not known. The specimen was PBMCs or a T cell subset sorted from them (not recorded which). CDR3 sequence reads: CASSELAPTGGPEQYF. The CDR3 DNA reads TGTGCCAGCAGTGAACTAGCGCCCACAGGAGGTCCCGAGCAGTACTTC.